This T cell receptor (beta chain) was sequenced for a study of OX40 agonist ivuxolimab in advanced cancers. Across the whole study: Patients received ivuxolimab, an intravenous treatment, every 2 weeks at 0.01 to 10 mg/kg.

The assay was immunoSEQ multiplex PCR, and TCRdb's table has in-frame clones only and misses some. This table holds about 28,000 clones, approximately 86% found once. Germline assignment: CDR1 SGHVS and CDR2 FQNEAQ. There are 15 residues in the CDR3. V gave up 5 bases and J gave up 1 base; unmatched junction bases: 7. Individuals having autoimmune disease history or systemic immunosuppression were not enrolled. The sequences come from CD4+ or CD8+ T cells sorted from blood, collected in a trial of the OX40 agonist ivuxolimab. V usage is TRBV7-8 and J usage is TRBJ2-7; the match to TRBD1 covers 8 bases. The sequence came from an adult with an advanced solid tumor such as melanoma, head and neck, liver or kidney cancer. Written as DNA, the CDR3 is TGTGCCAGCAGCGAAGGACAGGGACCATCCTACGAGCAGTACTTC. Translation gives CASSEGQGPSYEQYF.